The present T cell receptor (beta chain) was sequenced within a study of cytomegalovirus exposure and HLA in healthy donors. The overall study: The same platform was used for the approximately 120 validation repertoires as for the approximately 730 first-cohort repertoires, as reported in a later analysis. General study results and limits: Some TCR beta chains (roughly 160 of them) were listed as cytomegalovirus-associated. A few CMV-associated chains were confirmed in vitro to be specific for CMV antigens.

Measured with immunoSEQ multiplex PCR; TCRdb has only the in-frame clones, and not every one. The sample lists about 330,000 clones, roughly 90% occurring once. From germline, CDR1 is MNHEY and CDR2 SVGAGI. Trimming took 6 bases from V and 8 from J; bases not matched to a gene: 12. CDR3 length equals 15 residues. For this clone: Its antigen is not known.

The donors belonged to the approximately 120-subject validation cohort, separate from the approximately 670-subject first cohort. Specimen: PBMCs. This sequence was found in a woman aged 18-35 years in good health and CMV-seronegative. The J gene is TRBJ2-7, the V gene TRBV6-5; TRBD1 aligns across 11 bases. CDR3 sequence (DNA): TGTGCCAGCAGGACCGGGACAGGGGGTTGGAGGCAGCAGTACTTC. This encodes CASRTGTGGWRQQYF.